Below are 24 T cell receptor beta chains sequenced from a single sample in a study of shared clonotypes between healthy human individuals. Here immunoSEQ multiplex PCR was the method, and the copy in TCRdb shows in-frame clones only, minus some. The sample has fewer than 3 million clones, about 90% seen once. The material sequenced was naive CD4+ T cells from PBMCs. Subset defined: CD45RA+ positively selected. The source of these receptors is a man between 18 and 29 years old in good health. Some clones in this sample may be carry-over from other donors' samples.

V is TRBV5-1 and J is TRBJ2-7; 10 bases map to TRBD1. Germline CDR1 SGHRS, CDR2 YFSETQ. J was trimmed by 6 bases and V by 5 bases; bases with no gene match: 5. This CDR3 contains 13 residues. CDR3 bases: TGCGCCAGCAGTCAGGGACAGGGGCTCGAGCAGTACTTC. Its protein is CASSQGQGLEQYF.

This chain uses TRBV28 with TRBJ1-5; D uncertain. The CDR3 runs 14 residues. Germline lookup yields CDR1 MDHEN and CDR2 SYDVKM. Deletions cut 3 bases from V and 7 bases from J, with 13 bases between. CDR3: CASSFSGNGQPQHF. The CDR3 DNA is TGTGCCAGCAGTTTTTCAGGAAACGGACAGCCCCAGCATTTT.

V usage is TRBV5-1 and J usage is TRBJ2-2, with TRBD2 as a possible D gene (6 bases). This CDR3 is 15 amino acids long. The ends were cut back, 0 bases at V and 6 bases at J, with 12 bases in the middle. The germline V gene encodes CDR1 SGHRS and CDR2 YFSETQ. The CDR3 loop reads CASSLDGGGAGELFF. The CDR3 DNA sequence: TGCGCCAGCAGCTTGGATGGGGGAGGCGCCGGGGAGCTGTTTTTT.

In this sample, this clone turned up once. The rearrangement joins TRBV6-1 to TRBJ2-3; maybe TRBD2 (6 bases). Per the germline V gene, CDR1 is MNHNS and CDR2 is SASEGT. CDR3 size: 17 residues. Trimming took 2 bases from V and 5 from J, leaving 20 bases between them. CDR3 region: CASSEQGSGLTGDTQYF. In DNA, the CDR3 is TGTGCCAGCAGTGAACAGGGTAGCGGCCTCACGGGAGATACGCAGTATTTT.

V usage is TRBV29-1 and J usage is TRBJ2-1; TRBD2 matches at 10 bases. CDR3 length equals 14 residues. V trimming: 7 bases; J trimming: 5 bases; junction bases outside the gene matches: 8. From germline, CDR1 is SQVTM and CDR2 ANQGSEA. The chain's CDR3 is CSGGGLAVNNEQFF. The CDR3 DNA reads as TGCAGCGGGGGCGGACTAGCGGTAAACAATGAGCAGTTCTTC.

This sequence joins TRBV6-1 and TRBJ2-7; possibly TRBD2 for D (6 bases). V lost 3 bases and J 4 bases, leaving 16 bases between the germline ends. The CDR3 loop spans 15 amino acids. From germline, CDR1 is MNHNS and CDR2 SASEGT. The CDR3 DNA reads TGTGCCAGCAGTGAGGAGGGCCGTGGGATTTACGAGCAGTACTTC. It translates to CASSEEGRGIYEQYF.

This clone was observed once. The chain is built from TRBV6-1 and TRBJ2-5; tentative D call: TRBD1 (7 bases). Germline assignment: CDR1 MNHNS and CDR2 SASEGT. The CDR3 loop spans 14 amino acids. Trimming stripped 8 bases from V and 5 bases from J, with 18 bases between. The DNA of the CDR3 is TGTGCCAGCGGGAGGATAGGGGGCCCGGAGACCCAGTACTTC. Its protein is CASGRIGGPETQYF.

This clone was recorded a few times. V gene TRBV4-3 combines with J gene TRBJ1-2; TRBD1 might be the D (6 bases). CDR1 and CDR2 from the germline V gene are LGHNA and YSLEER. The CDR3 runs 17 residues. V was trimmed by 1 base and J by 7 bases, leaving 22 bases between them. The CDR3 region is CASSQAGPVRGIGGYTF. The CDR3 DNA sequence: TGCGCCAGCAGCCAAGCTGGGCCCGTCAGGGGAATCGGTGGCTACACCTTC.

The chain links TRBV7-2 to TRBJ1-3; D uncertain. CDR1 is SGHTA, CDR2 FQGNSA, per germline. The CDR3 is 13 residues long. The ends were cut back, 3 bases at V and 9 bases at J, with 12 bases in the middle. CDR3 amino acids: CASSLGGRGTIYF. CDR3 in DNA: TGTGCCAGCAGCTTGGGTGGGCGGGGCACCATATATTTT.

The gene calls are TRBV5-1 and TRBJ2-3; D is unresolved. V was trimmed by 3 bases and J by 6 bases, leaving 11 bases between them. Germline CDR1 and CDR2: SGHRS and YFSETQ. This CDR3 is 13 amino acids long. The DNA of the CDR3 is TGCGCCAGCAGCTCCCCGGCAGACGATACGCAGTATTTT. It yields the protein CASSSPADDTQYF.

The chain couples TRBV2 to TRBJ1-1; a possible D gene is TRBD1 (6 bases). The CDR3 spans 15 residues. Between the trimmed V and J ends, which lost 6 bases and 5 bases, there was a span of 19 bases. CDR1 and CDR2 from the germline V gene are SNHLY and FYNNEI. Here the CDR3 DNA reads TGTGCCAGCAGGACACAGGGTAGGGGGGTTACTGAAGCTTTCTTT. This translates into CASRTQGRGVTEAFF.

This clone was detected only once. The rearrangement links TRBV7-3 to TRBJ2-1; D gene ambiguous. V lost 5 bases and J 0 bases, leaving 17 bases between the germline ends. The CDR3 has 17 residues. Per germline, CDR1 SGHTA and CDR2 FQGTGA. For the CDR3, the DNA is TGTGCCAGCAGCCTTAAACGGCAGGTCGGCTCCTACAATGAGCAGTTCTTC. It codes for CASSLKRQVGSYNEQFF.

The chain recombines TRBV5-1 with TRBJ1-1, with no clear D. With 7 bases removed from V and 4 bases from J, the gap between germline ends came to 20 bases. The V gene's germline CDR1 is SGHRS and CDR2 YFSETQ. The CDR3 consists of 15 residues. The CDR3 bases are TGCGCCAGCTTCCCTCGTATGGGTAGGGCCACTGAAGCTTTCTTT. As protein: CASFPRMGRATEAFF. The full variable domain, completed using reference TRBV5-1 and TRBJ1-1, is KAGVTQTPRYLIKTRGQQVTLSCSPISGHRSVSWYQQTPGQGLQFLFEYFSETQRNKGNFPGRFSGRQFSNSRSEMNVSTLELGDSALYLCASFPRMGRATEAFFGQGTRLTVV.

J is TRBJ2-3 and V is TRBV7-2; 12 positions agree with TRBD2. V dropped 2 bases and J dropped 1; count of bases not matched to a gene: 10. The CDR3 spans 19 residues. Looked up from germline, CDR1 is SGHTA and CDR2 is FQGNSA. CDR3 sequence: CASSLIRLAGVRRTDTQYF. CDR3 nucleotides: TGTGCCAGCAGCTTAATTCGACTAGCGGGAGTACGGCGCACAGATACGCAGTATTTT.

The chain carries TRBV11-2 and TRBJ2-2, with D tentatively TRBD2 (6 bases). Trimming removed 5 bases from V and 4 bases from J, with 17 bases in between. CDR1 and CDR2 from the germline V gene are SGHAT and FQNNGV. CDR3 length: 16 residues. DNA for the CDR3: TGTGCCAGCAGCCCAACCGCAAGGGGAGGCACCGGGGAGCTGTTTTTT. It translates to CASSPTARGGTGELFF.

This clone has more than one count but fewer than ten. V is TRBV9 and J is TRBJ1-3, with D possibly being TRBD1 (5 bases). This CDR3 is 16 amino acids long. With 3 bases removed from V and 4 bases from J, the gap between germline ends came to 17 bases. Germline loops: CDR1 SGDLS, CDR2 YYNGEE. Written as DNA, the CDR3 is TGTGCCAGCAGCGGGGGCCACCGCTTAGGGGGAAACACCATATATTTT. This codes for CASSGGHRLGGNTIYF.

The chain uses TRBV4-3 and TRBJ2-1; D remains unclear. This CDR3 is built from 13 residues. Trimming took 4 bases from V and 6 from J, leaving 10 bases between them. Germline CDR1 LGHNA, CDR2 YSLEER. The CDR3 DNA follows: TGCGCCAGCAGCCCCCGGCGTGGCAATGAGCAGTTCTTC. Amino acid sequence: CASSPRRGNEQFF.

V usage is TRBV4-1 and J usage is TRBJ2-7; possible D gene TRBD1, 5 bases. This CDR3 is built from 16 residues. Trimming took off 0 bases at V and 0 bases at J, with 12 bases between the two ends. Germline V lookup: CDR1 MGHRA, CDR2 YSYEKL. Written as DNA, the CDR3 is TGCGCCAGCAGCCAAGATTTTGCCAGGGTCTCCTACGAGCAGTACTTC. The encoded protein is CASSQDFARVSYEQYF.

The CDR3 reads CASRGMTGQTKNIQYF. Written as DNA, the CDR3 is TGTGCCAGCCGGGGGATGACAGGGCAGACCAAAAACATTCAGTACTTC. V is TRBV14 and J is TRBJ2-4; perhaps TRBD1 as D (7 bases). CDR1 and CDR2 from the germline V gene are SGHDN and FVKESK. CDR3 length: 16 amino acids. V was clipped by 8 bases and J by 2 bases, with 19 bases between them.

This chain connects TRBV5-4 to TRBJ2-5; TRBD1 is a possible D gene (5 bases). Trimming took off 4 bases at V and 4 bases at J, with 14 bases between the two ends. CDR1 SGHNT and CDR2 YYREEE come from the germline V gene (reference sequence). The CDR3 has 14 residues. CDR3 in DNA: TGTGCCAGCAGCGCAAGGGGCCATGGAGAGACCCAGTACTTC. Its translation: CASSARGHGETQYF.

V and J are TRBV28 and TRBJ1-2; D may be TRBD1 (5 bases). Trimming removed 4 bases at V and 8 bases at J, with 17 bases between. Germline loops: CDR1 MDHEN, CDR2 SYDVKM. This CDR3 has 14 amino acids. The CDR3: CASSSSGGVEGYTF. As DNA, the CDR3 is TGTGCCAGCAGTTCTTCCGGGGGGGTAGAAGGCTACACCTTC.

The chain carries TRBV7-3 and TRBJ2-1, with 8 bases lining up with TRBD2. The trim removed 6 bases at V and 5 bases at J, leaving 15 bases unmatched. CDR3 length equals 17 residues. The germline V gene has CDR1 SGHTA and CDR2 FQGTGA. CDR3 DNA: TGTGCCAGCAGATCCCCCCGAAGCGGGAGTTCCCACAATGAGCAGTTCTTC. Protein sequence: CASRSPRSGSSHNEQFF.

The V gene is TRBV5-6, the J gene TRBJ2-1; 12 bases match TRBD1. CDR3 length: 17 amino acids. Trimming at V came to 3 bases and at J to 3 bases, leaving 7 bases not matched to a gene. From germline, CDR1 is SGHDT and CDR2 YYEEEE. The CDR3 loop reads CASSSRDRGLSYNEQFF. The CDR3 DNA follows: TGTGCCAGCAGCTCCCGGGACAGGGGGCTTAGCTACAATGAGCAGTTCTTC.

The chain has TRBV5-4 and TRBJ1-4, with 8 positions matching TRBD1. From germline, CDR1 is SGHNT and CDR2 YYREEE (reference sequence). The junction had 2 bases not matched to a gene; V was cut back by 0 bases and J by 7 bases. The CDR3 consists of 14 residues. The CDR3 loop is CASSLGDRGEKLFF. The CDR3 bases are TGTGCCAGCAGCTTGGGAGACAGGGGTGAAAAACTGTTTTTT.